The 3 T cell receptor beta chains presented below share a single source sample, sequenced in a study of blood T cell repertoires in COVID-19. Data came from immunoSEQ multiplex PCR; TCRdb stores just in-frame clones and leaves some out. The table lists some 210,000 clones, 89% of them singletons. The sample taken for sequencing was peripheral blood. All receptors come from a man aged 60-69 years who had recovered from COVID-19.

The chain uses TRBV30 and TRBJ2-5; a possible D gene is TRBD2 (5 bases). The CDR3 has 14 residues. Germline CDR1 reads GTSNPN; CDR2 reads SVGIG (reference sequence). V shed 4 bases and J shed 4 bases, with 16 bases lying between them. CDR3 sequence: CAWNDGRRGETQYF. The DNA of the CDR3 is TGTGCCTGGAACGACGGCCGCCGGGGAGAGACCCAGTACTTC.

J is TRBJ2-2 and V is TRBV7-3; 10 bases line up with TRBD2. This CDR3 has 16 residues. CDR1 SGHTA and CDR2 FQGTGA come from the germline V gene. J gave up 5 bases and V 1 base, and 4 bases lay outside the gene matches. The CDR3 DNA reads as TGTGCCAGCAGCTTAATTGTAGCGGGAGGAACCGGGGAGCTGTTTTTT. Its protein is CASSLIVAGGTGELFF.

This clone was detected once. CDR3 DNA sequence: TGTGCCAGCAGGTGGGGGGAGGGCAATCAGCCCCAGCATTTT. It is translated as CASRWGEGNQPQHF. V gene TRBV2 combines with J gene TRBJ1-5, with D possibly being TRBD1 (5 bases). Per germline, CDR1 SNHLY and CDR2 FYNNEI. The CDR3 totals 14 residues. V gave up 6 bases and J gave up 2 bases, with 11 bases separating them.